The 31 T cell receptor beta chains given below trace back to one sample, sequenced in a study of CD8+ T cells in alopecia areata. Documented treatment: oral pan-JAK inhibitor, 5-10 mg twice daily. Reverse transcribed after extraction, RNA yielded cDNA as the sequencing template. Method: immunoSEQ multiplex PCR; TCRdb's copy keeps in-frame clones and lacks some. The profile shows about 290,000 clones, roughly 60% of them singletons. Sequenced here: CD4+ T cells sorted from blood, sampled at week 24, from a patient treated with tofacitinib. The receptors originated from a human donor with alopecia areata.

The chain carries TRBV6-1 and TRBJ2-5; D gene uncertain. Deletions cut 4 bases from V and 0 bases from J, with 15 bases between. CDR3 length: 16 residues. Looked up from germline, CDR1 is MNHNS and CDR2 is SASEGT. In nucleotides, the CDR3 is TGTGCCAGCAGTGGAAGAGTAGGCGGCTACCAAGAGACCCAGTACTTC. It translates to CASSGRVGGYQETQYF.

This clone was observed a handful of times. V usage is TRBV29-1 and J usage is TRBJ2-3; TRBD1 matches 9 bases. The ends lost 4 bases at V and 3 bases at J; junction bases unmatched: 8. Germline V lookup: CDR1 SQVTM, CDR2 ANQGSEA. The CDR3 runs to 15 residues. This CDR3 reads CSVGSGDRVTDTQYF. Here the CDR3 DNA reads TGCAGCGTTGGTAGTGGGGACAGGGTGACAGATACGCAGTATTTT.

The chain recombines TRBV29-1 with TRBJ2-7; D may match TRBD1 or TRBD2 (5 bases each). Between the trimmed V and J ends, which lost 4 bases and 4 bases, there was a span of 17 bases. The CDR3 covers 14 residues. Germline V gives CDR1 SQVTM, CDR2 ANQGSEA. The CDR3 here is CSVGGLGDPYEQYF. The CDR3 DNA reads TGCAGCGTTGGGGGGTTGGGAGACCCATACGAGCAGTACTTC.

This chain joins TRBV29-1 and TRBJ2-1; D may be TRBD1 (5 bases). CDR3 length equals 14 residues. Germline V CDR1 and CDR2: SQVTM, ANQGSEA. The V end was cut by 2 bases, the J end by 10 bases, with 18 bases between. CDR3: CSVEKSWQGGEQFF. As DNA, the CDR3 is TGCAGCGTTGAAAAGTCGTGGCAGGGTGGAGAGCAGTTCTTC.

This chain connects TRBV29-1 to TRBJ2-1, with TRBD2 identical over 8 bases. The germline gives CDR1 SQVTM, CDR2 ANQGSEA. Germline trimming cut 4 bases from V and 8 bases from J; bases unmatched to any gene: 7. CDR3 length: 13 residues. CDR3 in DNA: TGCAGCGTTGGGGCGGGGGGCAGCTATGAGCAGTTCTTC. It encodes CSVGAGGSYEQFF.

The rearrangement links TRBV4-2 to TRBJ1-6; D gene ambiguous. Germline CDR1 and CDR2: LGHNA and YNFKEQ. Trimming left V 4 bases short and J 4 bases short, with 8 bases between. The CDR3 spans 14 residues. For the CDR3, the DNA is TGTGCCAGCAGCCCAAGGGAATATAATTCACCCCTCCACTTT. It yields the protein CASSPREYNSPLHF.

This chain links TRBV15 with TRBJ2-1; the D gene is possibly TRBD2 (6 bases). This CDR3 contains 14 residues. Germline V CDR1 and CDR2: LNHNV, YYDKDF (reference sequence). Trimming stripped 3 bases from V and 5 bases from J, with 11 bases between. The CDR3 loop is CATSREGPDNEQFF. The CDR3, as DNA: TGTGCCACCAGCAGGGAGGGACCAGACAATGAGCAGTTCTTC.

The rearrangement joins TRBV30 to TRBJ2-3; the D is unclear. Trimming cost V 4 bases and J 0 bases, with 14 bases left between them. CDR3 length: 15 residues. CDR1 and CDR2 (germline): GTSNPN, SVGIG (reference sequence). The CDR3 region is CAWNPTGKSTDTQYF. The CDR3 region has the DNA TGTGCCTGGAATCCGACCGGTAAAAGCACAGATACGCAGTATTTT.

The chain links TRBV29-1 to TRBJ2-1, with 9 bases matching TRBD1. There are 13 residues in the CDR3. V shed 6 bases and J 5 bases; nucleotides not matched to a gene: 5. The germline V gene has CDR1 SQVTM and CDR2 ANQGSEA. CDR3 loop: CSVDGTGNNEQFF. For the CDR3, the DNA is TGCAGCGTCGACGGGACAGGGAACAATGAGCAGTTCTTC.

This chain uses TRBV29-1 with TRBJ1-2; no firm D call. This CDR3 has 13 residues. The germline V gene encodes CDR1 SQVTM and CDR2 ANQGSEA. The V end lost 3 bases, the J end lost 2 bases, and 10 bases lay between the germline ends. CDR3 loop: CSVEVHFNYGYTF. The CDR3, as DNA: TGCAGCGTTGAGGTACACTTCAACTATGGCTACACCTTC.

This clone was found a few times. This rearrangement joins TRBV4-1 to TRBJ2-1, with 14 nucleotides matching TRBD2. Germline trimming cut 0 bases from V and 7 bases from J; bases unmatched to any gene: 11. The CDR3 loop spans 19 amino acids. The V gene's germline CDR1 is MGHRA and CDR2 YSYEKL. This chain's CDR3 is CASSQDWTSGGLNGNEQFF. The CDR3 DNA sequence: TGCGCCAGCAGCCAAGATTGGACTAGCGGGGGGCTAAACGGAAATGAGCAGTTCTTC.

The chain joins TRBV20-1 to TRBJ1-2, with 7 nucleotides matching TRBD1. The CDR3 extends over 10 amino acids. V shed 5 bases and J 9 bases; nucleotides not matched to a gene: 3. Germline loops: CDR1 DFQATT, CDR2 SNEGSKA (reference sequence). Here the CDR3 reads CSAVDRSYTF. The CDR3 DNA reads as TGCAGTGCTGTGGACAGGAGCTACACCTTC.

The chain joins TRBV28 to TRBJ1-5; D perhaps matches TRBD1 (5 bases). The V end was cut by 11 bases, the J end by 4 bases, with 15 bases between. This CDR3 region has 13 residues. Germline CDR1 and CDR2: MDHEN and SYDVKM. The DNA of the CDR3 is TGTGCCTCAGGGAGGGGTTTAAATCAGCCCCAGCATTTT. Translated, it gives CASGRGLNQPQHF.

As to this clone: At one of its ends the junction is not consistent with the germline gene, which may arise from a read error. The chain links TRBV30 to TRBJ2-4, with TRBD1 as a possible D gene (5 bases). This CDR3 is 11 amino acids long. The germline V gene has CDR1 GTSNPN and CDR2 SVGIG (reference sequence). The CDR3 coding sequence is TGTGCCTGGAGTCTCGACAGTATCCCCCACTTC. Its protein product is CAWSLDSIPHF.

This clone has more than one count but fewer than ten. This same CDR3 is encoded by further DNA sequences in the sample. This sequence joins TRBV6-5 and TRBJ2-7; 9 bases line up with TRBD1. Germline CDR1 MNHEY, CDR2 SVGAGI. J gave up 6 bases and V 2 bases, and 5 bases lay outside the gene matches. The CDR3 is 14 amino acids. The CDR3 nucleotides are TGTGCCAGCAGTTACCCGGGACAGGGCGGCGAGCAGTACTTC. Protein product: CASSYPGQGGEQYF.

The rearrangement joins TRBV21-1 to TRBJ1-5. TRBV21-1 is a pseudogene. This CDR3 is 11 amino acids long. The DNA for the CDR3 is TGTGCCAGCAGCAGAGGTCAGCCCCAGCATTTT. Protein product: CASSRGQPQHF.

This rearrangement joins TRBV7-9 to TRBJ1-1; D unresolved. Germline values: CDR1 SEHNR, CDR2 FQNEAQ (reference sequence). This CDR3 contains 15 residues. V lost 3 bases and J lost 0, with 11 bases in between. The CDR3 bases are TGTGCCAGCAGCTTCACCCCCGTATTGAACACTGAAGCTTTCTTT. Amino acid sequence: CASSFTPVLNTEAFF.

The table lists this clone with a few counts. The CDR3 DNA follows: TGTGCCAGCAGCCAAAACAGGGGGCCAGATACGCAGTATTTT. It yields the protein CASSQNRGPDTQYF. The rearrangement uses TRBV14 and TRBJ2-3; 9 bases line up with TRBD1. The CDR3 sequence is 14 residues long. Germline assignment: CDR1 SGHDN and CDR2 FVKESK. V was pared by 2 bases and J by 4 bases, with 1 base of the junction left unmatched.

This clone has just a few counts. The J gene is TRBJ1-1, the V gene TRBV23-1, with TRBD1 matching over 10 bases. TRBV23-1 is labeled an ORF, and its function is uncertain. CDR3 length: 20 amino acids. The V gene end was trimmed by 6 bases and the J gene end by 0 bases; junction bases not matched to a gene: 19. CDR3 nucleotides: TGCGCCAGCAGCCCCGATCGAAGGGGGACAGGGGCTTGTATGAACACTGAAGCTTTCTTT. It codes for CASSPDRRGTGACMNTEAFF.

To note about this clone: Other DNA sequences in this specimen translate into the identical CDR3. V gene TRBV30 combines with J gene TRBJ2-7, with TRBD1 as a possible D gene (7 bases). V lost 4 bases, J lost 0 bases, and 10 bases lay in between. The CDR3 totals 13 residues. Germline values: CDR1 GTSNPN, CDR2 SVGIG (reference sequence). CDR3 amino acids: CAWNRGGSYEQYF. CDR3 sequence (DNA): TGTGCCTGGAACAGGGGAGGCTCCTACGAGCAGTACTTC.

This chain connects TRBV30 to TRBJ1-3, with D uncertain. Trimming cost V 8 bases and J 3 bases, with 14 bases left between them. Germline values: CDR1 GTSNPN, CDR2 SVGIG (reference sequence). The CDR3 has 13 residues. The DNA for the CDR3 is TGTGCCCTCGTCCTGCCGGATGGAAACACCATATATTTT. Residues: CALVLPDGNTIYF.

The chain is built from TRBV7-7 and TRBJ2-7, with D hard to call. CDR1 is SSHAT, CDR2 FNYEAQ, per germline (reference sequence). This CDR3 has 11 residues. CDR3 amino acids: CACQSRNEQYF. CDR3 in DNA: TGTGCTTGCCAATCCCGAAACGAGCAGTACTTC.

This clone was detected a few times. The chain employs TRBV7-2 and TRBJ1-6; D unresolved. The CDR3 contains 15 residues. Germline V gene data show CDR1 as SGHTA and CDR2 as FQGNSA. Between the trimmed V and J ends, which lost 5 bases and 5 bases, there was a span of 13 bases. The CDR3, as DNA: TGTGCCAGCAGCCCACAACCCGGGGATAATTCACCCCTCCACTTT. Its translation: CASSPQPGDNSPLHF.

The chain carries TRBV10-3 and TRBJ1-6; D is undetermined. The CDR3 loop spans 12 amino acids. V lost 3 bases and J 7 bases, leaving 4 bases between the germline ends. CDR1 and CDR2 from the germline V gene are ENHRY and SYGVKD. CDR3 protein: CAISDGNSPLHF. The CDR3 DNA is TGTGCCATCAGTGACGGGAATTCACCCCTCCACTTT.

There are a few counts of this clone. The V call is TRBV19, the J call TRBJ2-1, with a possible D match to TRBD1 (5 bases). CDR3 length: 10 amino acids. The V gene lost 9 bases and the J gene lost 7 bases, with 7 bases spanning the gap. Germline V gene lookup returns CDR1 LNHDA and CDR2 SQIVND (reference sequence). Here the CDR3 DNA reads TGTGCCAGCAGGGTGAATGAGCAGTTCTTC. This translates into CASRVNEQFF.

This rearrangement joins TRBV15 to TRBJ2-5; D ambiguous. CDR3 length: 14 residues. V lost 0 bases and J lost 3, with 8 bases in between. Per germline, CDR1 LNHNV and CDR2 YYDKDF (reference sequence). The CDR3 spells CATSRDLAEETQYF. CDR3 sequence (DNA): TGTGCCACCAGCAGAGATTTGGCAGAAGAGACCCAGTACTTC.

The CDR3 bases are TGTGCCAGCTCACCAGCTCAGGTTAACTATGGCTACACCTTC. Translated, it gives CASSPAQVNYGYTF. V gene TRBV18 combines with J gene TRBJ1-2; no reliable D call. CDR1 and CDR2 (germline): KGHSH, LQKENI. Trimming took 2 bases from V and 1 from J, leaving 8 bases between them. The CDR3 loop spans 14 amino acids.

Of note for this clone: One junction end does not reproduce the germline sequence, and a read error may be involved. The rearrangement links TRBV7-7 to TRBJ1-1, with D hard to call. CDR1 is SSHAT and CDR2 is FNYEAQ in the germline V gene (reference sequence). The CDR3 spans 12 residues. CDR3 coding DNA: TGTGCTAGCAGCCCCGCACGCAGAGAAGCTTTCTTT. Amino acids: CASSPARREAFF. Full variable domain (rest looked up from reference TRBV7-7 and TRBJ1-1): GAGVSQSPRYKVTKRGQDVTLRCDPISSHATLYWYQQALGQGPEFLTYFNYEAQPDKSGLPSDRFSAERPEGSISTLTIQRTEQRDSAMYRCASSPARREAFFGQGTRLTVV.

This clone was detected only a few times. The chain combines TRBV7-2 with TRBJ2-7, with 8 bases aligning to TRBD2. CDR3 length: 14 residues. Germline lookup yields CDR1 SGHTA and CDR2 FQGNSA. Trimming at V came to 3 bases and at J to 4 bases, leaving 5 bases not matched to a gene. CDR3 residues: CASSLASGGYEQYF. CDR3 DNA sequence: TGTGCCAGCAGCTTGGCCAGCGGGGGTTACGAGCAGTACTTC.

The V and J genes are TRBV6-5 and TRBJ2-6; TRBD1 aligns across 9 bases. Germline trimming cut 6 bases from V and 0 bases from J; bases unmatched to any gene: 0. The CDR3 is 15 amino acids. From germline, CDR1 is MNHEY and CDR2 SVGAGI. The CDR3 DNA reads TGTGCCAGCAGGGACAGGGGCTCTGGGGCCAACGTCCTGACTTTC. Its translation is CASRDRGSGANVLTF.

The chain has TRBV4-1 and TRBJ2-1; TRBD2 aligns across 10 bases. CDR3 length: 17 amino acids. Per germline, CDR1 MGHRA and CDR2 YSYEKL. The junction had 11 bases not matched to a gene; V was cut back by 2 bases and J by 7 bases. The CDR3 here is CASSQTVVLAGVNEQFF. In nucleotides, the CDR3 is TGCGCCAGCAGCCAAACCGTCGTGCTAGCGGGGGTGAATGAGCAGTTCTTC.